This T cell receptor (beta chain) was sequenced for a study of shared clonotypes between healthy human individuals. The CDR3 contains 15 residues. J gave up 0 bases and V 7 bases, and 9 bases lay outside the gene matches. Germline-derived CDR1 and CDR2 are MNHNS and SASEGT. Here immunoSEQ multiplex PCR was the method, and the copy in TCRdb shows in-frame clones only, minus some. The sample has under 1,100,000 clones; about 84% are singletons. The chain carries TRBV6-1 and TRBJ2-7; 7 bases are shared with TRBD1. Sequencing was carried out using memory CD4+ T cells from PBMCs. As to subset: CD45RA-negative fraction. This receptor was taken from a man between 18 and 29 years old in good health. Some clones in this sample may be carry-over from other donors' samples. The chain's CDR3 is CASTPPDRSSYEQYF. The DNA of the CDR3 is TGTGCCAGCACCCCACCGGACAGGAGCTCCTACGAGCAGTACTTC.